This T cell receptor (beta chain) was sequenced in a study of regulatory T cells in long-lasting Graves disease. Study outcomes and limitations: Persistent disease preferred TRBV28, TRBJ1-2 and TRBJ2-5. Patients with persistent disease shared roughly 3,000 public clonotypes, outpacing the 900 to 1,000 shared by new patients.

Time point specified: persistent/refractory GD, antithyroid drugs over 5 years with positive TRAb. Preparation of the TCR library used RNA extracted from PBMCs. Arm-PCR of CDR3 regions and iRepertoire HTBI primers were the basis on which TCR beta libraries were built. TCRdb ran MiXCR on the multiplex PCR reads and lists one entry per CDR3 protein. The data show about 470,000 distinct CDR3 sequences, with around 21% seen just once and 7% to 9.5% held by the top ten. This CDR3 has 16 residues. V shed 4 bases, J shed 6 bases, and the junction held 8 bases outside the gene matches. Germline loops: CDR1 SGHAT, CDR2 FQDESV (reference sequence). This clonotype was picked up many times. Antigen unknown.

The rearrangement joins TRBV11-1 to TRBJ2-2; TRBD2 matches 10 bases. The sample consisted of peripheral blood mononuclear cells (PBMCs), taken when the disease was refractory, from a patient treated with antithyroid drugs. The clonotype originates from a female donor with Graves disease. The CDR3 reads CASSSFGTSEAGELFF. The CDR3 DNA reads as TGTGCCAGCAGCTCCTTCGGGACTAGCGAGGCCGGGGAGCTGTTTTTT.